Listed below are T cell receptor beta chains from one sample, sequenced in a study of T cell responses to AZD1222 COVID-19 vaccine. Some clones are missing from TCRdb's copy, which holds only in-frame ones; the method was immunoSEQ multiplex PCR. The sample includes about 120,000 clones, roughly 87% of them seen just once. This specimen was peripheral blood, taken on day 0 of MenACWY control vaccination. The receptors come from an adult in good health. Each CDR3 is given with its conserved first and last residue. The D gene is left open where the match is weak. Size tells how often a clone was seen (once, few, many) or the class of an expanded clone, and some rows leave it out.

J gene: TRBJ1-6; V gene: TRBV6-5; D gene: NA; clone size: NA; CDR3 DNA: TGTGCCAGCAGTTACTCAGGCACAAATTCACCCCTCCACTTT; CDR3 protein: CASSYSGTNSPLHF
J gene: TRBJ1-1; V gene: TRBV3-1/TRBV3-2; D gene: NA; clone size: NA; CDR3 DNA: TGTGCCAGCAGCCAAGAAGGGGTTTGGACTGAAGCTTTCTTT; CDR3 protein: CASSQEGVWTEAFF
J gene: TRBJ2-3; V gene: TRBV15; D gene: TRBD2; clone size: NA; CDR3 DNA: TGTGCCACCAGCGTCGGGACTAGCGGGAATTCAGATACGCAGTATTTT; CDR3 protein: CATSVGTSGNSDTQYF
J gene: TRBJ2-3; V gene: TRBV18; D gene: NA; clone size: NA; CDR3 DNA: TGTGCCAGCTCAAGGGAGTCGGGTGAAGGTACGCAGTATTTT; CDR3 protein: CASSRESGEGTQYF
J gene: TRBJ2-7; V gene: TRBV4-1; D gene: TRBD2; clone size: once; CDR3 DNA: TGCGCCAGCAGCCAAGAACTTAGCGGGAATGAGTTCTACGAGCAGTACTTC; CDR3 protein: CASSQELSGNEFYEQYF
J gene: TRBJ2-1; V gene: TRBV7-3; D gene: NA; clone size: once; CDR3 DNA: TGTGCCAGCAGCCTCAGTCGGACAGTCCATGAGCAGTTCTTC; CDR3 protein: CASSLSRTVHEQFF
J gene: TRBJ2-3; V gene: TRBV5-1; D gene: NA; clone size: once; CDR3 DNA: TGCGCCAGCAGCCCAGGGGGGACTAGCACAGATACGCAGTATTTT; CDR3 protein: CASSPGGTSTDTQYF
J gene: TRBJ2-3; V gene: TRBV14; D gene: NA; clone size: NA; CDR3 DNA: TGTGCCAGCAGCCCAGGGTCCTCTGTCAGCACAGATACGCAGTATTTT; CDR3 protein: CASSPGSSVSTDTQYF
J gene: TRBJ1-3; V gene: TRBV7-2; D gene: NA; clone size: once; CDR3 DNA: TGTGCCAGCAGCTTAGCCCCACCGGGACTTTCTGGAAACACCATATATTTT; CDR3 protein: CASSLAPPGLSGNTIYF
J gene: TRBJ2-7; V gene: TRBV29-1; D gene: TRBD2; clone size: NA; CDR3 DNA: TGCAGCGTTCTCGGGGAGGGCAAATCCTACGAGCAGTACTTC; CDR3 protein: CSVLGEGKSYEQYF
J gene: TRBJ2-3; V gene: TRBV5-1; D gene: NA; clone size: NA; CDR3 DNA: TGCGCCAGCAGCTTTTCCGGCATTCCCAGCACAGATACGCAGTATTTT; CDR3 protein: CASSFSGIPSTDTQYF
J gene: TRBJ2-1; V gene: TRBV27; D gene: NA; clone size: NA; CDR3 DNA: TGTGCCAGCAGTGACACACGGAAAGTGCAGTTCTTC; CDR3 protein: CASSDTRKVQFF
J gene: TRBJ2-7; V gene: TRBV11-3; D gene: NA; clone size: NA; CDR3 DNA: TGTGCCAGCAGCTTAGGGCTCCTGCACGAGCAGTACTTC; CDR3 protein: CASSLGLLHEQYF
J gene: TRBJ1-6; V gene: TRBV4-1; D gene: TRBD1; clone size: NA; CDR3 DNA: TGCGCCAGCAGCCAAGGACAGGGCCCCTATTCACCCCTCCACTTT; CDR3 protein: CASSQGQGPYSPLHF
J gene: TRBJ2-7; V gene: TRBV7-3; D gene: TRBD2; clone size: NA; CDR3 DNA: TGTGCCAGCAGCTTAACTAGCGGGAGGCTGTCAGAGCAGTACTTC; CDR3 protein: CASSLTSGRLSEQYF
J gene: TRBJ1-3; V gene: TRBV3-1/TRBV3-2; D gene: NA; clone size: NA; CDR3 DNA: TGTGCCAGCAGCCAAGAAGGTGGAAACACCATATATTTT; CDR3 protein: CASSQEGGNTIYF
J gene: TRBJ2-7; V gene: TRBV6-5; D gene: TRBD2; clone size: NA; CDR3 DNA: TGTGCCAGCAGTCCGCCCCTAGCGGGAGTCTACGAGCAGTACTTC; CDR3 protein: CASSPPLAGVYEQYF
J gene: TRBJ2-6; V gene: TRBV5-1; D gene: NA; clone size: NA; CDR3 DNA: TGCGCCAGCGCCTCTCTCCAGGGTACGGGCTCTGGGGCCAACGTCCTGACTTTC; CDR3 protein: CASASLQGTGSGANVLTF
J gene: TRBJ2-2; V gene: TRBV29-1; D gene: NA; clone size: NA; CDR3 DNA: TGCAGCGTTGTAGCGGTGTCCGGGGAGCTGTTTTTT; CDR3 protein: CSVVAVSGELFF
J gene: TRBJ2-2; V gene: TRBV6-2/TRBV6-3; D gene: NA; clone size: NA; CDR3 DNA: TGTGCCAGCAGTACAGATTACACCGGGGAGCTGTTTTTT; CDR3 protein: CASSTDYTGELFF
J gene: TRBJ1-2; V gene: TRBV5-1; D gene: NA; clone size: NA; CDR3 DNA: TGCGCCAGCAGCTTGGCCGGAGGGCAACTCACGGGCTACACCTTC; CDR3 protein: CASSLAGGQLTGYTF
J gene: TRBJ2-2; V gene: TRBV6-1; D gene: TRBD1; clone size: NA; CDR3 DNA: TGTGCCAGCAGTGAAGCGCTCTTCCCGGGACAGGGGAAGGCCGGGGAGCTGTTTTTT; CDR3 protein: CASSEALFPGQGKAGELFF
J gene: TRBJ2-1; V gene: TRBV7-3; D gene: TRBD1; clone size: NA; CDR3 DNA: TGTGCCAGCAGCACGACAGGGGGGAACTACAATGAGCAGTTCTTC; CDR3 protein: CASSTTGGNYNEQFF
J gene: TRBJ2-7; V gene: TRBV5-1; D gene: TRBD1; clone size: NA; CDR3 DNA: TGCGCCAGCAGCCTATTGACAGGGGGAGGGCGCGAGCAGTACTTC; CDR3 protein: CASSLLTGGGREQYF
J gene: TRBJ2-7; V gene: TRBV7-2; D gene: NA; clone size: NA; CDR3 DNA: TGTGCCAGCAGTCACCGGGGAGCCAGCGGGTTAAAAGGGTCCTACGAGCAGTACTTC; CDR3 protein: CASSHRGASGLKGSYEQYF
J gene: TRBJ2-7; V gene: TRBV28; D gene: NA; clone size: NA; CDR3 DNA: TGTGCCAGCCGAGGGAGCTCCTACGAGCAGTACTTC; CDR3 protein: CASRGSSYEQYF
J gene: TRBJ1-5; V gene: TRBV4-2; D gene: TRBD1; clone size: NA; CDR3 DNA: TGTGCCAGCAGCCAAGATAGGGGACAGGGGGCGAAGGGCAATCAGCCCCAGCATTTT; CDR3 protein: CASSQDRGQGAKGNQPQHF
J gene: TRBJ2-7; V gene: TRBV2; D gene: NA; clone size: NA; CDR3 DNA: TGTGCCAGCAGTGAAATGGCAAACTACGAGCAGTACTTC; CDR3 protein: CASSEMANYEQYF
J gene: TRBJ1-2; V gene: TRBV29-1; D gene: NA; clone size: NA; CDR3 DNA: TGCAGCGTTGCGGGGGATGGCTACACCTTC; CDR3 protein: CSVAGDGYTF
J gene: TRBJ1-1; V gene: TRBV12-2; D gene: NA; clone size: NA; CDR3 DNA: TGTGCAAGTCGCTTAGCGCTGAGGGTCCCTGAAGCTTTCTTT; CDR3 protein: CASRLALRVPEAFF
J gene: TRBJ2-3; V gene: TRBV7-9; D gene: NA; clone size: NA; CDR3 DNA: TGTGCCAGCAGCTTAGCCGACAGACTTACAGATACGCAGTATTTT; CDR3 protein: CASSLADRLTDTQYF
J gene: TRBJ2-5; V gene: TRBV2; D gene: NA; clone size: once; CDR3 DNA: TGTGCCGGCTCAAAGTCGACAGACCAAGAGACCCAGTACTTC; CDR3 protein: CAGSKSTDQETQYF
J gene: TRBJ1-4; V gene: TRBV24-1; D gene: TRBD1; clone size: NA; CDR3 DNA: TGTGCCACCAGTGATTCCGGGACAGGGGGGGAAAAACTGTTTTTT; CDR3 protein: CATSDSGTGGEKLFF
J gene: TRBJ2-5; V gene: TRBV7-2; D gene: NA; clone size: NA; CDR3 DNA: TGTGCCAGCAGCTTTAAAGAGACCCAGTACTTC; CDR3 protein: CASSFKETQYF
J gene: TRBJ1-1; V gene: TRBV7-3; D gene: TRBD1; clone size: NA; CDR3 DNA: TGTGCCAGCAGCCGACAGGGGAACACTGAAGCTTTCTTT; CDR3 protein: CASSRQGNTEAFF